Detailed here is one TCR beta chain. The antigen is undetermined. The data are from a study of identical twins' blood T cells. Broader study findings: Shared CDR3 clonotype counts tracked mainly the product of cloneset sizes.

CDR3 length: 14 amino acids. V lost 5 bases and J 10 bases, leaving 15 bases between the germline ends. Per germline, CDR1 LGHNA and CDR2 YSLEER. TCRdb used MiXCR to reprocess the 5' RACE reads, holding one entry per CDR3 protein. Among 400,000 or so distinct CDR3 sequences listed, around 30% were seen once. This rearrangement joins TRBV4-3 to TRBJ1-6, with D unclear. Sequencing was carried out using PBMCs. This clonotype originated in a woman aged 18-55 years in good health. CDR3 amino acids: CASSRLLEKSPLHF. CDR3 DNA sequence: TGCGCCAGCAGCAGACTCCTAGAGAAATCACCCCTCCACTTT.